The entry below gives a single TCR beta chain sequence along with its context. What it binds is not known. This specimen belongs to a study of CXCR3-negative and CXCR3-positive naive CD8 T cells. Study context: Approximately 140 million TRB reads were obtained in total, which works out to about 1.5 +/- 0.3 million per library.

Germline values: CDR1 SQVTM, CDR2 ANQGSEA. There are 14 residues in the CDR3. Study results and caveats: In naive cells, CXCR3-negative and CXCR3-positive subsets had similar TRBV-TRBJ usage; memory cells differed. After cryopreservation, expression of CXCR3 was partially reduced, and most assays were run with fresh PBMCs. TRB CDR3 properties were used to infer TCR strength, and surface CD5 was comparable between naive subsets.

The method, 5' RACE with UMI labels, was used to prepare the TRB cDNA libraries. Using the 5' RACE reads, TCRdb records one entry per CDR3 protein without DNA. The sample holds approximately 20,000 distinct CDR3 sequences. This sequence was found in a human donor in good health. Some clones in this sample may be carry-over from other donors' samples. The V and J genes are TRBV29-1 and TRBJ2-5. The sequencing input was memory CD8+ T cells from blood. CDR3 amino acids: CSVVYGFTGETQYF.